This T cell receptor beta chain was sequenced for a study of T cell responses to AZD1222 COVID-19 vaccine. Findings and caveats of the study: Seropositive at baseline were only a handful of AZD1222 recipients.

Profiled with immunoSEQ multiplex PCR; TCRdb holds only in-frame clones, not every one. The sample lists about 120,000 clones; roughly 92% were seen once. The V and J ends lost 0 bases and 0 bases respectively, with 18 bases between them. CDR1 SGDLS and CDR2 YYNGEE come from the germline V gene. CDR3 length: 19 amino acids. Concerning this clone itself: Its antigen is currently unknown.

The chain is built from TRBV9 and TRBJ2-2; a weak D match, TRBD2 (6 bases). Sequenced here: peripheral blood, sampled 28 days after the second AZD1222 dose. The sequence was obtained from an adult who received the AZD1222 COVID-19 vaccine. This chain's CDR3 is CASSVVRGSRETNTGELFF. The CDR3 DNA is TGTGCCAGCAGCGTAGTCCGGGGGTCCCGAGAAACGAACACCGGGGAGCTGTTTTTT. The full variable domain, rest sourced from reference TRBV9 and TRBJ2-2, is DSGVTQTPKHLITATGQRVTLRCSPRSGDLSVYWYQQSLDQGLQFLIQYYNGEERAKGNILERFSAQQFPDLHSELNLSSLELGDSALYFCASSVVRGSRETNTGELFFGEGSRLTVL.